A selection of T cell receptor beta chains follows, all from one sample in a study of T cell responses to AZD1222 COVID-19 vaccine. The assay was immunoSEQ multiplex PCR, and TCRdb's table has in-frame clones only and misses some. The table records 70,000 to 95,000 clones, approximately 80% of them present only once. The source was peripheral blood, collected on day 0 of AZD1222 vaccination. These receptors came from an adult in good health. CDR3s include the opening cysteine and the closing phenylalanine or tryptophan. Each record gives: V gene, D gene, clone size, J gene, CDR3 DNA, CDR3 protein. D genes are given only for firm matches. Clone size is not always given. Where it is, it says once, few, many or a class for expanded clones.

>TRBV7-8|-|-|TRBJ1-2
TGTGCCAGCAGCCCGGGGGGGCCCGGGTTTTATGGCTACACCTTC
CASSPGGPGFYGYTF
>TRBV3-1/TRBV3-2|TRBD2|-|TRBJ2-3
TGTGCCAGCAGCCCAATCCTGACTAGCGGGCCATCAACAGATACGCAGTATTTT
CASSPILTSGPSTDTQYF
>TRBV5-6|TRBD1|-|TRBJ2-5
TGTGCCAGCAGCTCCCGGACAGGGGTAGAGACCCAGTACTTC
CASSSRTGVETQYF
>TRBV25-1|-|-|TRBJ2-3
TGTGCCAGCACTTTAGCGGCAAGCACAGATACGCAGTATTTT
CASTLAASTDTQYF
>TRBV6-5|-|-|TRBJ2-7
TGTGCCAGCAGGGGGGCCGGGACTCTAAGGGGCGAGCAGTACTTC
CASRGAGTLRGEQYF
>TRBV27|TRBD1|-|TRBJ1-5
TGTGCCAGCAGTCTGCAGGGGGCAGGTCAGCCCCAGCATTTT
CASSLQGAGQPQHF
>TRBV7-9|-|-|TRBJ1-1
TGTGCCAGCAGCCCCACGGGGGTAGGGAACACTGAAGCTTTCTTT
CASSPTGVGNTEAFF
>TRBV28|-|once|TRBJ1-4
TGTGCCATCAAAAAGCAGCTGAGGAAGAATGAAAAACTGTTTTTT
CAIKKQLRKNEKLFF
>TRBV30|-|-|TRBJ1-4
TGTGCCTGGAGTGTGGTCGGGGAAAAACTGTTTTTT
CAWSVVGEKLFF
>TRBV4-2|TRBD2|-|TRBJ2-2
TGTGCCAGCAGCCAAGAACTAGCGCTGAACACCGGGGAGCTGTTTTTT
CASSQELALNTGELFF
>TRBV28|-|-|TRBJ2-7
TGTGCCAGCGCCCGGGACACCCCCTCCTACGAGCAGTACTTC
CASARDTPSYEQYF
>TRBV28|-|-|TRBJ1-1
TGTGCCAGCAGTTTACACTCCCCGGGCGGTGCTTTCTTT
CASSLHSPGGAFF
>TRBV5-1|-|-|TRBJ2-7
TGCGCCAGCAGCTTGGAAGTTAAAGCCTACGAGCAGTACTTC
CASSLEVKAYEQYF
>TRBV5-1|-|-|TRBJ2-6
TGCGCCAGCAGTTCAGGGCCGACCTCTGGGGCCAACGTCCTGACTTTC
CASSSGPTSGANVLTF
>TRBV5-4|-|-|TRBJ2-3
TGTGCCAGCAGCTTGGCCGGGAGAGATACGCAGTATTTT
CASSLAGRDTQYF
>TRBV5-1|-|-|TRBJ1-1
TGCGCCAGCAGCTTTCAAGGGGACAACACTGAAGCTTTCTTT
CASSFQGDNTEAFF
>TRBV23-1|-|once|TRBJ1-5
TGCGCCAGCAGTCAGCTCTCGAATCAGCCCCAGCATTTT
CASSQLSNQPQHF
>TRBV9|-|-|TRBJ1-1
TGTGCCAGCAGCTCCAGAGGGCGAGAAGCTTTCTTT
CASSSRGREAFF
>TRBV5-1|-|once|TRBJ1-2
TGCGCCAGCAAAACAGAGATACGGGCCTATGGCTACACCTTC
CASKTEIRAYGYTF
>TRBV4-1|-|few|TRBJ1-3
TGCGCCAGCAGCCAAGGATACGCCTCTGGAAACACCATATATTTT
CASSQGYASGNTIYF
>TRBV15|-|-|TRBJ1-2
TGTGCCACCAGCGGGGACCGAAACTATGGCTACACCTTC
CATSGDRNYGYTF
>TRBV30|-|-|TRBJ2-7
TGTGCCTGGAGTGTTCCCACAGGGCGACCCGAGCAGTACTTC
CAWSVPTGRPEQYF
>TRBV9|TRBD2|-|TRBJ2-3
TGTGCCAGCAGCTCCACTAGCGGGGGGGCGAGAGATACGCAGTATTTT
CASSSTSGGARDTQYF
>TRBV7-6|-|once|TRBJ2-2
TGTGCCAGCAGCTCCGGGGTGAACACCGGGGAGCTGTTTTTT
CASSSGVNTGELFF
>TRBV5-1|-|-|TRBJ2-5
TGCGCCAGCAGCTTGGCCGTGGGGGAGGAGACCCAGTACTTC
CASSLAVGEETQYF
>TRBV30|-|-|TRBJ2-1
TGTGCCTGGACCCGAGTCCCGCGCCCTATCAGCTCCAATGAGCAGTTCTTC
CAWTRVPRPISSNEQFF
>TRBV18|TRBD1|-|TRBJ2-7
TGTGCCAGCTCAGATCTCCCGGGACAGGGGGCGGGAGAGCAGTACTTC
CASSDLPGQGAGEQYF
>TRBV30|TRBD2|once|TRBJ2-3
TGTGCCTGGAGCGGCACCGGGACTAGCGGGAAGCTCCCTAGCACAGATACGCAGTATTTT
CAWSGTGTSGKLPSTDTQYF